Below, 4 T cell receptor beta chains from the same sample are listed, as sequenced in a study of identical twins. MiXCR, applied by TCRdb to the 5' RACE reads, yields one record per CDR3 protein. The sample carries about 190,000 distinct CDR3 sequences, around a sixth recorded once. These sequences were also reported in another study, on T cells expressing NK-cell markers.

The sample consisted of CD8+ T cells sorted from blood. Receptors originate from a woman aged 18-29 years in good health.

This clonotype was found a few times. The gene calls are TRBV12-3 or TRBV12-4 and TRBJ2-1; tentatively, D is TRBD2 (6 bases). This CDR3 is built from 14 residues. V was trimmed by 8 bases and J by 2 bases, leaving 13 bases between them. CDR3 residues: CASATGDPYNEQFF. The CDR3 region has the DNA TGTGCCAGCGCGACGGGGGATCCCTACAATGAGCAGTTCTTC.

V usage is TRBV6-1 and J usage is TRBJ2-2; D is possibly TRBD1 or TRBD2 (5 bases each). This CDR3 spans 13 amino acids. Trimming took off 8 bases at V and 6 bases at J, with 13 bases between the two ends. Looked up from germline, CDR1 is MNHNS and CDR2 is SASEGT. CDR3 sequence (DNA): TGTGCCAGCTCTTTGAGGGGAGCCGGGGAGCTGTTTTTT. This sequence encodes CASSLRGAGELFF.

This clonotype came up a few times. The chain links TRBV27 to TRBJ2-1; either TRBD1 or TRBD2 may fit D (5 bases each). V lost 7 bases and J 0 bases, leaving 16 bases between the germline ends. Germline V lookup: CDR1 MNHEY, CDR2 SMNVEV (reference sequence). The CDR3 loop spans 16 amino acids. The DNA of the CDR3 is TGTGCCAGCAACCCAGGGCGGGTGAGCTCCTACAATGAGCAGTTCTTC. Amino acids: CASNPGRVSSYNEQFF.

This chain joins TRBV6-6 and TRBJ1-1; D is unclear. V shed 2 bases and J shed 4 bases, with 5 bases lying between them. The CDR3 consists of 12 residues. The germline V gene has CDR1 MNHNY and CDR2 SVGAGI (reference sequence). The CDR3 DNA follows: TGTGCCAGCAGTTACGGGAGCACTGAAGCTTTCTTT. This codes for CASSYGSTEAFF.